The rows below give T cell receptor beta chains drawn from one sample of a study of blood T cell repertoires in COVID-19. The assay was immunoSEQ multiplex PCR, and TCRdb's table has in-frame clones only and misses some. The table lists 100,000 to 150,000 clones, roughly 86% of them singletons. The specimen was peripheral blood. The receptors were gathered from a human donor in a cohort sampled during active COVID-19. CDR3s include the opening cysteine and the closing phenylalanine or tryptophan. The D gene is left open where the match is weak. Size tells how often a clone was seen (once, few, many) or the class of an expanded clone, and some rows leave it out.

J: TRBJ1-1
D: .
V: TRBV5-4
size: .
CDR3: CASSLAGAGNTEAFF

J: TRBJ1-4
D: .
V: TRBV6-5
size: .
CDR3: CASRSGQQRAKLFF

J: TRBJ2-1
D: TRBD2
V: TRBV29-1
size: .
CDR3: CSVSGLAGGGNEQFF

J: TRBJ2-3
D: .
V: TRBV18
size: .
CDR3: CASSTLEVDTQYF

J: TRBJ1-6
D: TRBD1
V: TRBV5-6
size: .
CDR3: CASSSGGSYNSPLHF

J: TRBJ2-3
D: .
V: TRBV18
size: .
CDR3: CASSSSRHPTDTQYF

J: TRBJ1-1
D: .
V: TRBV5-1
size: .
CDR3: CASSSGVLNTEAFF

J: TRBJ2-1
D: TRBD2
V: TRBV3-1/TRBV3-2
size: .
CDR3: CASSQEERLLAASTRSYNEQFF

J: TRBJ1-1
D: TRBD1
V: TRBV6-5
size: .
CDR3: CASRDRDTEAFF

J: TRBJ2-3
D: .
V: TRBV12-3/TRBV12-4
size: .
CDR3: CASSSGSTQYF

J: TRBJ2-7
D: TRBD1
V: TRBV10-1
size: .
CDR3: CASSTRQGFYEQYF

J: TRBJ1-2
D: .
V: TRBV19
size: .
CDR3: CASSIAPGQGIGGYTF

J: TRBJ1-3
D: TRBD1
V: TRBV5-4
size: .
CDR3: CASSLPGGSGNTIYF

J: TRBJ1-2
D: .
V: TRBV29-1
size: .
CDR3: CSVAQGNYGYTF

J: TRBJ2-5
D: TRBD2
V: TRBV2
size: .
CDR3: CASSQGLAETQYF

J: TRBJ2-7
D: TRBD1
V: TRBV12-5
size: .
CDR3: CASYKGSGGLSDEQYF

J: TRBJ1-5
D: .
V: TRBV19
size: .
CDR3: CASTVRELEGNQPQHF

J: TRBJ2-1
D: .
V: TRBV7-9
size: once
CDR3: CASSLNPQGPFF

J: TRBJ1-6
D: .
V: TRBV4-1
size: .
CDR3: CASSQVGGSSYNSPLHF

J: TRBJ2-7
D: .
V: TRBV4-3
size: .
CDR3: CASSQDGDRAYEQYF

J: TRBJ2-2
D: .
V: TRBV19
size: .
CDR3: CASRRLLTGELFF

J: TRBJ2-7
D: .
V: TRBV27
size: few
CDR3: CASSVGSSYEQYF

J: TRBJ1-6
D: .
V: TRBV19
size: .
CDR3: CASRTYDSPLHF

J: TRBJ2-7
D: .
V: TRBV11-2
size: .
CDR3: CASSLVNYEQYF

J: TRBJ2-1
D: TRBD2
V: TRBV7-8
size: .
CDR3: CASSFVAGGGYEQFF

J: TRBJ2-3
D: TRBD2
V: TRBV7-2
size: few
CDR3: CASSSGLAPDTQYF

J: TRBJ2-3
D: .
V: TRBV11-3
size: .
CDR3: CASSSRGSGITDTQYF

J: TRBJ2-1
D: TRBD1
V: TRBV24-1
size: .
CDR3: CATSDPGTGGRDNEQFF

J: TRBJ2-3
D: .
V: TRBV7-2
size: .
CDR3: CASSSPGWYTDTQYF

J: TRBJ2-1
D: .
V: TRBV5-1
size: .
CDR3: CASSQGWDGNEQFF

J: TRBJ2-5
D: TRBD2
V: TRBV19
size: .
CDR3: CASRTSDSGSLGTQYF

J: TRBJ1-2
D: .
V: TRBV19
size: .
CDR3: CASSIGGGAGYTF

J: TRBJ1-1
D: .
V: TRBV30
size: once
CDR3: CAGDLRAQTEAFF

J: TRBJ2-5
D: TRBD2
V: TRBV11-2
size: .
CDR3: CASSLGEVGLAGLETQYF

J: TRBJ1-1
D: TRBD1
V: TRBV11-3
size: once
CDR3: CASSLGTGVNTEAFF

J: TRBJ2-2
D: .
V: TRBV7-9
size: .
CDR3: CASSAEGTFPAGELFF

J: TRBJ1-1
D: .
V: TRBV7-3
size: once
CDR3: CASSLGQSSGAFF

J: TRBJ2-7
D: TRBD1
V: TRBV5-6
size: .
CDR3: CASSLGQGPYEQYF

J: TRBJ1-2
D: TRBD1
V: TRBV6-5
size: .
CDR3: CASSDDRVPNYGYTF

J: TRBJ1-2
D: .
V: TRBV5-1
size: .
CDR3: CASSSGAGGSYGYTF

J: TRBJ2-1
D: TRBD2
V: TRBV7-3
size: once
CDR3: CASSALSGRRDEQFF

J: TRBJ2-4
D: .
V: TRBV7-2
size: .
CDR3: CASSRWGEAKNIQYF